This T cell receptor (beta chain) was sequenced during a study of blood T cell repertoires in COVID-19. Study at large: The United States, Italy and Spain provided the acute and convalescent COVID-19 samples.

Which cohort a participant joined came from the clinical history participants gave. The CDR3 consists of 19 residues. Germline V gene sequence: CDR1 KGHSY, CDR2 FQNENV. Unmatched junction bases numbered 18, after V lost 4 bases and J lost 6 bases. Assay used: immunoSEQ multiplex PCR; TCRdb lists only in-frame clones, some missing. The top ten clones hold about 3.6% of a sample with about 170,000 clones, around 88% of them seen once. The chain employs TRBV16 and TRBJ1-2; TRBD1 matches at 12 bases. The origin of this receptor is a woman aged 50 to 60 in a cohort exposed to, infected with or recovered from COVID-19 (not recorded which). The sample comprised PBMCs or T cells enriched from blood (not recorded which). In DNA, the CDR3 is TGTGCCAGCAGCCTCCTTTGGGGGACAGGGGGCGTTGAGAAGAATGGCTACACCTTC. Residues: CASSLLWGTGGVEKNGYTF.